This TCR beta chain comes out of a study of blood T cell repertoires in COVID-19. The CDR3 consists of 13 residues. The trim removed 4 bases at V and 4 bases at J, leaving 3 bases unmatched. Germline V gene data show CDR1 as GTSNPN and CDR2 as SVGIG (reference sequence). Repertoires were generated with immunoSEQ multiplex PCR, while TCRdb's copy carries only in-frame clones and drops some. Among under 95,000 clones listed, 86% were seen once. V and J are TRBV30 and TRBJ1-5; 8 bases match TRBD1. The clonotype was recovered from an elderly woman with acute or convalescent COVID-19. The sequenced material came from peripheral blood. CDR3 nucleotide sequence: TGTGCCTGGACCGGACAGGGTAATCAGCCCCAGCATTTT. As protein: CAWTGQGNQPQHF.